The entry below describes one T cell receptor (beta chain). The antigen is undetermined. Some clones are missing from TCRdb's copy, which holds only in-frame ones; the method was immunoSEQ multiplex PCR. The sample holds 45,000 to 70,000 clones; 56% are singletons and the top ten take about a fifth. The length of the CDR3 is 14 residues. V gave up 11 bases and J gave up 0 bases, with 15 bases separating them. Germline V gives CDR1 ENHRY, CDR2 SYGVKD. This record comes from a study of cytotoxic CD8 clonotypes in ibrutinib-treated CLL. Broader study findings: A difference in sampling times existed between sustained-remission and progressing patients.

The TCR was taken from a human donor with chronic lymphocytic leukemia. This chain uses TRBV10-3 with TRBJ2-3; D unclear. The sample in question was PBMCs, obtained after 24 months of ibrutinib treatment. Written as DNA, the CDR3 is TGTGCCGTCTCGGGCGCCACCAGCACAGATACGCAGTATTTT. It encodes CAVSGATSTDTQYF.